One and the same sample provided the 28 T cell receptor beta chains below, sequenced in a study of identifying expanded T cells in peripheral blood. The repertoire was sequenced with immunoSEQ multiplex PCR; TCRdb's copy has only in-frame clones and lacks some. Of tens of thousands of clones detected, approximately 79% appear once; the ten largest clones hold about 15%. Input material: blood. These TCRs come from a person between 18 and 75 years old in good health.

The CDR3 region is CASSIETTQYF. CDR3 in DNA: TGTGCCAGTAGTATCGAGACTACGCAGTATTTT. This sequence joins TRBV19 and TRBJ2-3, with unresolved D. The CDR3 extends over 11 amino acids. Trimming took off 3 bases at V and 8 bases at J, with 6 bases between the two ends. Germline CDR1 is LNHDA and CDR2 is SQIVND (reference sequence).

V usage is TRBV30 and J usage is TRBJ2-1, with 13 bases aligning to TRBD2. V trimming: 8 bases; J trimming: 7 bases; junction bases outside the gene matches: 8. This CDR3 is built from 14 residues. Germline assignment: CDR1 GTSNPN and CDR2 SVGIG (reference sequence). The CDR3 DNA reads as TGTGCCGAAGGACTAGCGGGAGTTCGGAATGAGCAGTTCTTC. Protein sequence: CAEGLAGVRNEQFF.

The chain couples TRBV6-1 to TRBJ2-5; no clear D. The germline V gene encodes CDR1 MNHNS and CDR2 SASEGT. V shed 3 bases and J shed 2 bases, with 4 bases lying between them. This CDR3 spans 12 amino acids. DNA of the CDR3: TGTGCCAGCAGTGATGGGCAAGAGACCCAGTACTTC. Amino acids: CASSDGQETQYF.

The V gene is TRBV30, the J gene TRBJ1-4, with 10 nucleotides matching TRBD1. In germline, CDR1 is GTSNPN, CDR2 SVGIG (reference sequence). Losses at the gene ends were 2 bases for V and 6 bases for J; bases not matched to a gene: 3. The CDR3 covers 14 residues. CDR3: CAWSRTGGHEKLFF. The DNA for the CDR3 is TGTGCCTGGAGTCGGACAGGGGGGCATGAAAAACTGTTTTTT.

J is TRBJ1-2 and V is TRBV7-2; 7 positions agree with TRBD1. CDR3 length equals 14 residues. Trimming took 0 bases from V and 6 from J; bases not matched to a gene: 4. Germline V gives CDR1 SGHTA, CDR2 FQGNSA. This chain's CDR3 is CASSLAQGRHGYTF. In nucleotides, the CDR3 is TGTGCCAGCAGCTTAGCACAGGGGAGGCATGGCTACACCTTC.

A few counts support this clone. CDR3 nucleotides: TGTGCCAGCAGTGATACGCAGGGATGGAGCTACACCTTC. Protein sequence: CASSDTQGWSYTF. The J gene is TRBJ1-2, the V gene TRBV2; perhaps TRBD1 as D (5 bases). The CDR3 extends over 13 amino acids. Trimming took 3 bases from V and 9 from J, leaving 14 bases between them. The germline gives CDR1 SNHLY, CDR2 FYNNEI.

V usage is TRBV29-1 and J usage is TRBJ2-1; 7 bases line up with TRBD1. J gave up 7 bases and V 4 bases, and 4 bases lay outside the gene matches. Looked up from germline, CDR1 is SQVTM and CDR2 is ANQGSEA. There are 12 residues in the CDR3. CDR3: CSVAGTANEQFF. The CDR3 nucleotides are TGCAGCGTTGCTGGGACAGCTAATGAGCAGTTCTTC.

The V and J genes are TRBV9 and TRBJ2-5; TRBD1 might be the D (6 bases). V was pared by 0 bases and J by 8 bases, with 11 bases between. The length of the CDR3 is 13 residues. CDR1 and CDR2 (germline): SGDLS, YYNGEE. The CDR3 sequence is CASSVGGGETQYF. The CDR3 DNA sequence: TGTGCCAGCAGCGTAGGAGGGGGTGAAACCCAGTACTTC.

The V gene is TRBV7-2, the J gene TRBJ2-3; D is undetermined. The CDR3 is 14 residues long. V lost 2 bases and J 8 bases, leaving 14 bases between the germline ends. The germline V gene encodes CDR1 SGHTA and CDR2 FQGNSA. This CDR3 is CASSLSSGPVTQYF. CDR3 DNA sequence: TGTGCCAGCAGCTTATCTAGTGGCCCCGTTACGCAGTATTTT.

V is TRBV18 and J is TRBJ2-7, with TRBD1 as a possible D gene (6 bases). The V end was cut by 1 base, the J end by 2 bases, with 12 bases between. CDR3 length: 15 amino acids. Per the germline V gene, CDR1 is KGHSH and CDR2 is LQKENI. The CDR3: CASSPRSGAPYEQYF. The CDR3 DNA sequence: TGTGCCAGCTCACCACGGTCAGGGGCGCCCTACGAGCAGTACTTC.

The V and J genes are TRBV6-5 and TRBJ2-1; D perhaps matches TRBD2 (5 bases). V was trimmed by 3 bases and J by 5 bases, leaving 14 bases between them. Germline V gene lookup returns CDR1 MNHEY and CDR2 SVGAGI. The CDR3 has 15 amino acids. The CDR3 spells CASSYQPPGNNEQFF. For the CDR3, the DNA is TGTGCCAGCAGTTATCAACCTCCGGGGAACAATGAGCAGTTCTTC.

This clone is medium-sized by share. Written as DNA, the CDR3 is TGTGCCTGGATTCCGAGCGCCCTGAACACTGAAGCTTTCTTT. Protein product: CAWIPSALNTEAFF. This rearrangement joins TRBV30 to TRBJ1-1; no definite D call. The V end was cut by 4 bases, the J end by 0 bases, with 12 bases between. Germline values: CDR1 GTSNPN, CDR2 SVGIG (reference sequence). The CDR3 is made up of 14 amino acids. Full variable domain (remainder filled in from reference TRBV30 and TRBJ1-1): SQTIHQWPATLVQPVGSPLSLECTVEGTSNPNLYWYRQAAGRGLQLLFYSVGIGQISSEVPQNLSASRPQDRQFILSSKKLLLSDSGFYLCAWIPSALNTEAFFGQGTRLTVV.

V usage is TRBV14 and J usage is TRBJ2-2, with D tentatively TRBD2 (5 bases). The V gene's germline CDR1 is SGHDN and CDR2 FVKESK. The germline V and J ends were trimmed by 2 bases and 4 bases, with 17 bases remaining between them. This CDR3 has 17 amino acids. CDR3 sequence (DNA): TGTGCCAGCAGCCAACCAGGTTTTTCTGGGAGCACCGGGGAGCTGTTTTTT. Translated, it gives CASSQPGFSGSTGELFF. The whole variable domain, filled in from reference TRBV14 and TRBJ2-2, reads EAGVTQFPSHSVIEKGQTVTLRCDPISGHDNLYWYRRVMGKEIKFLLHFVKESKQDESGMPNNRFLAERTGGTYSTLKVQPAELEDSGVYFCASSQPGFSGSTGELFFGEGSRLTVL.

The chain couples TRBV6-5 to TRBJ1-5, with a possible D match to TRBD1 (5 bases). Germline CDR1 and CDR2: MNHEY and SVGAGI. The CDR3 extends over 14 amino acids. Between the trimmed V and J ends, which lost 3 bases and 3 bases, there was a span of 9 bases. The CDR3, as DNA: TGTGCCAGCAGTTATAGGGGTTCCAATCAGCCCCAGCATTTT. Protein: CASSYRGSNQPQHF.

The J gene is TRBJ2-5, the V gene TRBV15; D is unclear. Germline lookup yields CDR1 LNHNV and CDR2 YYDKDF (reference sequence). This CDR3 has 16 residues. V lost 0 bases and J 4 bases, leaving 15 bases between the germline ends. CDR3 region: CATSRDTGSGRETQYF. The CDR3 DNA is TGTGCCACCAGCAGAGATACGGGCTCAGGAAGAGAGACCCAGTACTTC. The full variable domain, completed using reference TRBV15 and TRBJ2-5, is DAMVIQNPRYQVTQFGKPVTLSCSQTLNHNVMYWYQQKSSQAPKLLFHYYDKDFNNEADTPDNFQSRRPNTSFCFLDIRSPGLGDTAMYLCATSRDTGSGRETQYFGPGTRLLVL.

The chain has TRBV5-1 and TRBJ1-3, with no clear D. This CDR3 region has 15 residues. V was clipped by 4 bases and J by 0 bases, with 11 bases between them. Germline CDR1 reads SGHRS; CDR2 reads YFSETQ. The CDR3 DNA reads TGCGCCAGCAGCAGATCCCTGGACTCTGGAAACACCATATATTTT. Translating gives CASSRSLDSGNTIYF.

The chain carries TRBV7-7 and TRBJ2-2; D unclear. Deletions cut 0 bases from V and 1 base from J, with 3 bases between. The germline V gene has CDR1 SSHAT and CDR2 FNYEAQ (reference sequence). The CDR3 covers 14 residues. The CDR3 bases are TGTGCCAGCAGCTTAGCACAGAACACCGGGGAGCTGTTTTTT. Translating gives CASSLAQNTGELFF.

The table lists this clone with a few counts. The genes are TRBV20-1 and TRBJ1-1; D gene uncertain. The CDR3 has 10 amino acids. Germline CDR1 is DFQATT and CDR2 is SNEGSKA (reference sequence). CDR3 protein: CSPGNTEAFF. CDR3 sequence (DNA): TGCAGCCCAGGGAACACTGAAGCTTTCTTT.

This clone was counted a few times. The V gene is TRBV7-8, the J gene TRBJ2-1; D gene unclear. This CDR3 has 10 residues. The germline V gene encodes CDR1 SGHVS and CDR2 FQNEAQ. With 8 bases removed from V and 4 bases from J, the gap between germline ends came to 3 bases. Here the CDR3 DNA reads TGTGCCAGCGGATACAATGAGCAGTTCTTC. This translates into CASGYNEQFF.

The J gene is TRBJ1-3, the V gene TRBV28; possibly TRBD1 for D (6 bases). CDR1 MDHEN and CDR2 SYDVKM come from the germline V gene. Trimming removed 2 bases at V and 0 bases at J, with 14 bases between. The CDR3 sequence is 17 residues long. In nucleotides, the CDR3 is TGTGCCAGCAGTTTACGCTTTGGACAGTACTCTGGAAACACCATATATTTT. The encoded protein is CASSLRFGQYSGNTIYF.

This chain links TRBV19 with TRBJ2-5; 7 positions match TRBD2. The CDR3 contains 17 residues. The V and J ends lost 2 bases and 7 bases, in that order; junction bases with no gene match: 16. Germline V lookup: CDR1 LNHDA, CDR2 SQIVND (reference sequence). In nucleotides, the CDR3 is TGTGCCAGTAGTATAATCCCTAATGGCGGGAGTATTGGGACCCAGTACTTC. This sequence encodes CASSIIPNGGSIGTQYF.

This clone was counted a single time. The rearrangement links TRBV4-2 to TRBJ2-7, with TRBD1 identical over 7 bases. Germline assignment: CDR1 LGHNA and CDR2 YNFKEQ. CDR3 length equals 13 residues. V shed 0 bases and J 6 bases; nucleotides not matched to a gene: 2. This CDR3 reads CASSQEAGGEQYV. The DNA for the CDR3 is TGTGCCAGCAGCCAAGAAGCAGGGGGCGAGCAGTACGTC.

The V gene is TRBV6-6, the J gene TRBJ1-5; D remains ambiguous. This CDR3 has 12 amino acids. Germline V gene data show CDR1 as MNHNY and CDR2 as SVGAGI (reference sequence). Trimming removed 5 bases from V and 7 bases from J, with 9 bases in between. The CDR3 DNA follows: TGTGCCAGCAGTCCAGTAACACAGCCCCAGCATTTT. The encoded protein is CASSPVTQPQHF.

V usage is TRBV10-2 and J usage is TRBJ2-1; D is perhaps TRBD1 (5 bases). Trimming cost V 6 bases and J 1 base, with 10 bases left between them. Germline CDR1 WSHSY, CDR2 SAAADI. The CDR3 runs to 14 residues. DNA of the CDR3: TGCGCCAGCAGCGAGGACAAATCCTACAATGAGCAGTTCTTC. Its translation is CASSEDKSYNEQFF.

The chain is built from TRBV10-2 and TRBJ1-6; tentative D call: TRBD1 (5 bases). V was cut by 7 bases and J by 8 bases, with 12 bases left in between. Germline assignment: CDR1 WSHSY and CDR2 SAAADI. The CDR3 contains 13 residues. The CDR3 region has the DNA TGCGCCAGCAAGTTCAGGGCCGATTCACCCCTCCACTTT. This gives the protein CASKFRADSPLHF.

The chain joins TRBV9 to TRBJ1-6, with TRBD1 as a possible D gene (6 bases). Per the germline V gene, CDR1 is SGDLS and CDR2 is YYNGEE. The V and J ends lost 2 bases and 9 bases respectively, with 12 bases between them. This CDR3 contains 14 residues. The CDR3 bases are TGTGCCAGCAGCGTCCTGACAGGAGGTTCACCCCTCCACTTT. Translation: CASSVLTGGSPLHF.

The gene calls are TRBV5-4 and TRBJ2-4; D not resolved. Germline V gene lookup returns CDR1 SGHNT and CDR2 YYREEE (reference sequence). This CDR3 has 14 residues. The germline V and J ends were trimmed by 4 bases and 6 bases, with 14 bases remaining between them. The DNA of the CDR3 is TGTGCCAGCAGCCCCGGTCTTGTCGTAAACATTCAGTACTTC. Its translation: CASSPGLVVNIQYF.

This chain connects TRBV5-1 to TRBJ1-1; 8 nucleotides align to TRBD1. The CDR3 covers 14 residues. V gave up 7 bases and J gave up 0 bases; unmatched junction bases: 5. Germline CDR1 reads SGHRS; CDR2 reads YFSETQ. The CDR3: CASLSGGLNTEAFF. The CDR3 DNA reads as TGCGCCAGCCTCTCAGGGGGCCTGAACACTGAAGCTTTCTTT. The whole variable domain, filled in from reference TRBV5-1 and TRBJ1-1, reads KAGVTQTPRYLIKTRGQQVTLSCSPISGHRSVSWYQQTPGQGLQFLFEYFSETQRNKGNFPGRFSGRQFSNSRSEMNVSTLELGDSALYLCASLSGGLNTEAFFGQGTRLTVV.